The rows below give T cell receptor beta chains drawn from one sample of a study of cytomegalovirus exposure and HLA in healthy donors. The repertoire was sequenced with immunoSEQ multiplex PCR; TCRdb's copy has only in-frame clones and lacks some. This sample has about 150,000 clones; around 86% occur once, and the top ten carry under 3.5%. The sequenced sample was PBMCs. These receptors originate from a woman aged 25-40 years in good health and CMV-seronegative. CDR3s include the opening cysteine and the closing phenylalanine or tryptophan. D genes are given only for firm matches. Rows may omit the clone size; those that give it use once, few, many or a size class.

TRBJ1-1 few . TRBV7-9 TGTGCCAGCAGCTTCTCAGGGAACACTGAAGCTTTCTTT CASSFSGNTEAFF
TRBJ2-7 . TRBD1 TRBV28 TGTGCCAGCAGTCAAGGACAGGGGAGGGAGCAGTACTTC CASSQGQGREQYF
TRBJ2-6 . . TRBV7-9 TGTGCCAGCAGCTTCCGGGATAAGAGAAGGTCTGGGGCCAACGTCCTGACTTTC CASSFRDKRRSGANVLTF
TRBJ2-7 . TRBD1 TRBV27 TGTGCCAGCAGCCGGGGACAGGGCTCCTACGAGCAGTACTTC CASSRGQGSYEQYF
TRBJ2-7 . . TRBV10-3 TGTGCCGCCCTTGCCGAGACTGTCTCCTACGAGCAGTACTTC CAALAETVSYEQYF
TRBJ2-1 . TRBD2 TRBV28 TGTGCCAGCATTGCGGGGGAAAACAATGAGCAGTTCTTC CASIAGENNEQFF
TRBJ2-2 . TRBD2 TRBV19 TGTGCCAGTAGTATAGATCGAGGACTAGCGGAATCCACCGGGGAGCTGTTTTTT CASSIDRGLAESTGELFF
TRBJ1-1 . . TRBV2 TGTGCCAGCAGTGGGGGGGACTTCCCCATGAACACTGAAGCTTTCTTT CASSGGDFPMNTEAFF
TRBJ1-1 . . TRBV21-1 TGTGCCAGCAGGACAGCGAACACTGAAGCTTTCTTT CASRTANTEAFF
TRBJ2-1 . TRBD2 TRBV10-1 TGCGCCAGCAGCACTAGCGGGAGGGCCAATGAGCAGTTCTTC CASSTSGRANEQFF
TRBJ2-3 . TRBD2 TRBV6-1 TGTGCCAGCAGTGGACCCCCTTGGCGGGGGGGGACAGATACGCAGTATTTT CASSGPPWRGGTDTQYF
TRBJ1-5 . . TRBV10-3 TGTGCCATCAGTGATGTAAAACAGGGCTCTTATAGCAATCAGCCCCAGCATTTT CAISDVKQGSYSNQPQHF